A selection of T cell receptor beta chains follows, all from one sample in a study of T cell changes during pregnancy in multiple sclerosis. Repertoires were generated with immunoSEQ multiplex PCR, while TCRdb's copy carries only in-frame clones and drops some. The table shows about 50,000 clones, with roughly 94% occurring only once. The input for sequencing was CD8+ T cells from peripheral blood mononuclear cells, taken before pregnancy. Source of these receptors: a female donor with multiple sclerosis, enrolled in a pregnancy study. CDR3s include the opening cysteine and the closing phenylalanine or tryptophan. A D gene is named only where the DNA matches it firmly. Clone size is stated in some rows and not others, as once, few, many or a class when expanded.

D,size,V,J,DNA,CDR3
-,-,TRBV27,TRBJ2-7,TGTGCCAGCAGTTTTGGGGAGGACTACGAGCAGTACTTC,CASSFGEDYEQYF
-,-,TRBV7-9,TRBJ2-4,TGTGCCAGCAGCTTAGGGCAGACTAGACGCCAGTACTTC,CASSLGQTRRQYF
TRBD2,-,TRBV10-3,TRBJ2-3,TGTGCCATCAGCGGACTAGCGGGAGTCGGAGATACGCAGTATTTT,CAISGLAGVGDTQYF
TRBD1,once,TRBV28,TRBJ1-1,TGTGCCAGCAGTTATAGGGGACAGGGGCGGACTGAAGCTTTCTTT,CASSYRGQGRTEAFF
-,-,TRBV6-5,TRBJ2-1,TGTGCCAGCAGTTTCTACGGAGTGGCTAGTGAGCAGTTCTTC,CASSFYGVASEQFF
-,-,TRBV11-2,TRBJ2-1,TGTGCCAGCAGCCTCGAGCGGGTACCCTACAATGAGCAGTTCTTC,CASSLERVPYNEQFF
TRBD1,-,TRBV6-1,TRBJ2-7,TGTGCCAGCAGCCAGGGACAGGCTGTATACGAGCAGTACTTC,CASSQGQAVYEQYF
TRBD1,-,TRBV10-3,TRBJ2-5,TGTGCCATCAGCACCGGGACAGGGGATCTAGAGACCCAGTACTTC,CAISTGTGDLETQYF
-,-,TRBV27,TRBJ1-1,TGTGCCAGCAGTTCAGGGCTAACAAACACTGAAGCTTTCTTT,CASSSGLTNTEAFF
-,-,TRBV28,TRBJ2-7,TGTGCCAGCAGTTTTAGGGGAACCTACGAGCAGTACTTC,CASSFRGTYEQYF
-,-,TRBV5-6,TRBJ2-7,TGTGCCAGCAGCTTAGGCGGGAACTACGAGCAGTACTTC,CASSLGGNYEQYF
TRBD2,-,TRBV9,TRBJ2-1,TGTGCCAGCAGCGTTTTCCGTAGCGGGGGCTCCTACAATGAGCAGTTCTTC,CASSVFRSGGSYNEQFF
TRBD2,once,TRBV7-4,TRBJ2-1,TGTGCCAGCAGCCCTCATAGCGGGAGAGGACACAATGAGCAGTTCTTC,CASSPHSGRGHNEQFF
TRBD1,once,TRBV27,TRBJ2-3,TGTGCCAGCAGTTCTCGAACAGGGGGCTCCCGCACAGATACGCAGTATTTT,CASSSRTGGSRTDTQYF
TRBD1,-,TRBV28,TRBJ2-7,TGTGCCAGCAGTTCCTCGGACAGGGGGCGGCACGAGCAGTACTTC,CASSSSDRGRHEQYF
-,-,TRBV5-1,TRBJ2-7,TGCGCCAGCAGGTTGGGCGAAGGGACTTCATACGAGCAGTACTTC,CASRLGEGTSYEQYF